The 9 T cell receptor beta chains presented below share a single source sample, sequenced in a study of Ad26.COV2.S vaccination and SARS-CoV-2 variants. Clones were sequenced by immunoSEQ multiplex PCR, and TCRdb holds only the in-frame ones, with some missing. The repertoire includes 180,000 or so clones, approximately 90% of them detected once, and over 4.5% sits in the top ten. The starting material was peripheral blood, obtained after recovery from COVID-19. Receptor source: a human donor who had recovered from COVID-19.

The gene calls are TRBV5-1 and TRBJ1-2; no definite D call. This CDR3 region has 12 residues. V was clipped by 2 bases and J by 6 bases, with 8 bases between them. Looked up from germline, CDR1 is SGHRS and CDR2 is YFSETQ. In nucleotides, the CDR3 is TGCGCCAGCAGCTTAGGGATCGATGGCTACACCTTC. Protein product: CASSLGIDGYTF.

The chain uses TRBV18 and TRBJ1-5, with 10 bases lining up with TRBD1. Germline V CDR1 and CDR2: KGHSH, LQKENI. The junction had 6 bases not matched to a gene; V was cut back by 6 bases and J by 7 bases. This CDR3 contains 14 residues. CDR3 amino acids: CASSQTGGGQPQHF. CDR3 in DNA: TGTGCCAGCTCCCAGACAGGGGGCGGGCAGCCCCAGCATTTT.

J is TRBJ2-7 and V is TRBV4-2, with a tentative D call TRBD2 (6 bases). V was shortened by 1 base and J by 2 bases, with 15 bases between the two germline ends. The CDR3 totals 16 residues. Germline-derived CDR1 and CDR2 are LGHNA and YNFKEQ. The DNA for the CDR3 is TGTGCCAGCAGCCAAGGGGGGACTGCCTGGGCCTACGAGCAGTACTTC. Translating it yields CASSQGGTAWAYEQYF.

The chain couples TRBV11-2 to TRBJ1-2, with D unclear. The V and J ends lost 5 bases and 5 bases respectively, with 21 bases between them. The germline gives CDR1 SGHAT, CDR2 FQNNGV. The CDR3 runs 16 residues. In nucleotides, the CDR3 is TGTGCCAGCAGCACATCCGTTGGAGCGTTTGGGTATGGCTACACCTTC. Its translation is CASSTSVGAFGYGYTF. Based on the CDR3 plus reference TRBV11-2 and TRBJ1-2, the full variable domain is EAGVAQSPRYKIIEKRQSVAFWCNPISGHATLYWYQQILGQGPKLLIQFQNNGVVDDSQLPKDRFSAERLKGVDSTLKIQPAKLEDSAVYLCASSTSVGAFGYGYTFGSGTRLTVV.

The chain employs TRBV15 and TRBJ2-5, with D possibly being TRBD1 or TRBD2 (6 bases each). The CDR3 sequence is 14 residues long. The germline V and J ends were trimmed by 4 bases and 7 bases, with 16 bases remaining between them. From germline, CDR1 is LNHNV and CDR2 YYDKDF (reference sequence). The CDR3 nucleotides read TGTGCCACCAGCATCCCCGGGGGCGCGGCGACCCAGTACTTC. It translates to CATSIPGGAATQYF.

This clone showed up just a few times. This chain links TRBV19 with TRBJ1-5; D is possibly TRBD1 (6 bases). Trimming shortened V by 6 bases and J by 1 base, and 10 bases separated the two germline ends. The CDR3 runs 14 residues. Germline CDR1 and CDR2: LNHDA and SQIVND (reference sequence). The CDR3 coding sequence is TGTGCCAGTAGGGCCAGGGGAAGCAATCAGCCCCAGCATTTT. Protein sequence: CASRARGSNQPQHF. The variable domain in full, completed from reference TRBV19 and TRBJ1-5, reads DGGITQSPKYLFRKEGQNVTLSCEQNLNHDAMYWYRQDPGQGLRLIYYSQIVNDFQKGDIAEGYSVSREKKESFPLTVTSAQKNPTAFYLCASRARGSNQPQHFGDGTRLSIL.

The rearrangement uses TRBV7-3 and TRBJ2-2; D unresolved. Germline CDR1 reads SGHTA; CDR2 reads FQGTGA. Trimming shortened V by 6 bases and J by 7 bases, and 15 bases separated the two germline ends. The CDR3 runs to 14 residues. DNA of the CDR3: TGTGCCAGCAGTCCCTCTGCTTTTCGCGGGGAGCTGTTTTTT. Residues: CASSPSAFRGELFF.

This chain links TRBV13 with TRBJ2-7; TRBD1 matches at 11 bases. There are 14 residues in the CDR3. V gave up 5 bases and J gave up 3 bases; unmatched junction bases: 3. The V gene's germline CDR1 is PRHDT and CDR2 FYEKMQ (reference sequence). CDR3 in DNA: TGTGCCAGCAGCCCGGACAGGGGGCTCTACGAGCAGTACTTC. This sequence encodes CASSPDRGLYEQYF.

J is TRBJ2-7 and V is TRBV7-3; 11 bases agree with TRBD2. V lost 5 bases to trimming and J lost 0 bases; unmatched junction nucleotides: 15. The CDR3 is made up of 19 amino acids. From germline, CDR1 is SGHTA and CDR2 FQGTGA. CDR3 in DNA: TGTGCCAGCAGCCCCTTCCCCGGACTAGCGGGTCCGAGCTCCTACGAGCAGTACTTC. This translates into CASSPFPGLAGPSSYEQYF.